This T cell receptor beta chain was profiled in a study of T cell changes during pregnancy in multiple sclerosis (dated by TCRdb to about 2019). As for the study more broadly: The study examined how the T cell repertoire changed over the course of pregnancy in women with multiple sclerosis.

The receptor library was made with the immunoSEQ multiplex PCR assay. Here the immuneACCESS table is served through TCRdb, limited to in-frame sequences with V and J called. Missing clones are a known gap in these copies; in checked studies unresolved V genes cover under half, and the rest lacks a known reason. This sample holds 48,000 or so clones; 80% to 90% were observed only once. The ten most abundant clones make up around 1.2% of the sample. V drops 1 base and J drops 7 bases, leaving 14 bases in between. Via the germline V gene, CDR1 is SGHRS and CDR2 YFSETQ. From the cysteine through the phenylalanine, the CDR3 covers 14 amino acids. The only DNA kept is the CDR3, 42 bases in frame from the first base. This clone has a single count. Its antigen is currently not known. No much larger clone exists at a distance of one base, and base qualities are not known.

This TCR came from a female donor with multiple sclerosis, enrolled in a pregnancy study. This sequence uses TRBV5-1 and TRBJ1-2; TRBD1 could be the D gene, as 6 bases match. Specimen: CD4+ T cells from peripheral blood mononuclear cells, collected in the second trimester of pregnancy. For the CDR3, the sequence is CASSLSRDITGYTF. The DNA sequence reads TGCGCCAGCAGCTTGTCAAGGGACATTACTGGCTACACCTTC.